This T cell receptor beta chain was found in a study of blood T cell repertoires in COVID-19. About the study: Samples of COVID-19 (acute and convalescent) were obtained from the United States, Italy and Spain. From T cells, B-cell-depleted T cells, or PBMCs came the material, which was cDNA or gDNA.

Original handling: Nucleated cell counts were estimated from reference gene primer amplification. The repertoire was sequenced with immunoSEQ multiplex PCR; TCRdb's copy has only in-frame clones and lacks some. The D gene and trimming were derived from the DNA, and the V and J assignments and clone size from that table. The table has under 400,000 clones, around 87% seen once; the top ten hold over 9.5%. One Seattle source followed patients from active infection through their disease course. This clone was seen a single time. V shed 0 bases, J shed 5 bases, and the junction held 11 bases outside the gene matches. The CDR3 is made up of 17 amino acids. From germline, CDR1 is LGHNT and CDR2 FRNRAP.

The J gene is TRBJ2-5, the V gene TRBV12-5, with 8 bases identical to TRBD2. Sequenced material: peripheral blood. The source of this sequence is a woman in her twenties or thirties with COVID-19, enrolled during active disease. The CDR3 nucleotides read TGTGCTAGTGGTTTGGTACCGGACGGGAGGGCCTCTGAGACCCAGTACTTC. Translating gives CASGLVPDGRASETQYF.